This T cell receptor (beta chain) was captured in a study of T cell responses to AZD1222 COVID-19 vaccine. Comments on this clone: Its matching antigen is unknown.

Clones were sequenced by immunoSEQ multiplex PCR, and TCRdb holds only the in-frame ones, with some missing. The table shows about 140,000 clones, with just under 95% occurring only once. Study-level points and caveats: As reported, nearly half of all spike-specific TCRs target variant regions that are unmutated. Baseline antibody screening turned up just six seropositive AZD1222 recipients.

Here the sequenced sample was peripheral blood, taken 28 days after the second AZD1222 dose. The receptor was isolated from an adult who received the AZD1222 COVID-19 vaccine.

CDR3 loop: CASGTGSSEDEKLFF. The DNA for the CDR3 is TGTGCCAGCGGGACAGGGAGCTCGGAAGACGAAAAACTGTTTTTT. This sequence joins TRBV19 and TRBJ1-4; 9 bases align to TRBD1. Germline assignment: CDR1 LNHDA and CDR2 SQIVND (reference sequence). This CDR3 is built from 15 residues. After removal of 9 bases from V and 8 bases from J, the junction contained 13 bases not matched to a gene.